This paragraph reports one T cell receptor (beta chain). Its antigen has not been determined. Per-base quality was not reported, and no clone a single base away is much larger than it. The entry originates in a study of Graves' ophthalmopathy and Graves' hyperthyroidism (dated by TCRdb to about 2018). About the study as a whole: Peripheral blood was collected at initial diagnosis, prior to any treatment. The study used TCR beta repertoire signatures to distinguish Graves' ophthalmopathy from Graves' hyperthyroidism and to predict progression to ophthalmopathy. In total, approximately 130 blood samples were TCR-sequenced: some 43 ophthalmopathy, some 75 hyperthyroidism and some 17 hyperthyroidism-to-ophthalmopathy patients. A discovery set of 100 patients (43 ophthalmopathy, 57 stable hyperthyroidism) was enrolled to explore V-J signatures distinguishing ophthalmopathy from hyperthyroidism. For independent validation, a separate cohort was made up of 18 hyperthyroidism patients plus 17 patients who later progressed from hyperthyroidism to ophthalmopathy. In about six hyperthyroidism patients, the T-cell repertoires found in thyroid tissue were compared with those found in blood. After sampling, hyperthyroidism patients received methimazole starting at 30 mg daily, and ophthalmopathy patients received high-dose intravenous methylprednisolone. The roughly 100 discovery patients were divided at random into training and test sets in a 7:3 ratio.

For CDR1 and CDR2, the germline V gene lists SNHLY and FYNNEI. V is clipped by 10 bases and J by 3 bases, and the sequence between their germline boundaries is 15 bases long. The CDR3 sequence holds 13 residues, the cysteine and phenylalanine included. Only the CDR3 portion is preserved as DNA: 39 bases, with reading frame beginning at the first base. TCR beta CDR3 regions were amplified from RNA transcripts for repertoire sequencing. HTBI primers and the Qiagen OneStep RT-PCR kit were used in a first-round RT-PCR, which was followed by a second-round multiplex PCR, size selection and purification. Libraries were sequenced on an Illumina HiSeq2000 using paired-end 100 bp reads. The authors' analysis ran thus. SOAPnuke was used for read processing, and reads with adapters, uncalled bases, a mean Phred below 15, or no exact constant-primer or identifier match were discarded. High-quality paired reads were merged with COPE v1.2.5. Each unique nucleotide sequence was defined as a clonotype, and clonotypes were aligned to IMGT TRB V, D and J references with MiTCR v1.1. Only V-J combinations with frequency above 0.0001 were analysed, covering 99.2% of repertoires. For each V-J combination, a TCR clonal expansion and chaos score was defined as F50 clonal expansion divided by the chaos observed in the TCRdist matrix. Features were reduced by Welch's t-statistics and random forest to about a dozen V-J combinations, which fed a naive Bayes classifier. The similarity between thyroid and blood repertoires was quantified using the Morisita-Horn index. Clones were called with MiXCR by TCRdb after fastp trimmed the public reads at Q25, and only in-frame beta chains were retained. Each entry merges the rows of one CDR3 protein and shows their most common DNA and genes. The V and J calls, along with clone size, are taken from TCRdb and not from the paper's own processing. In all, the sample holds hundreds of thousands of distinct CDR3 sequences, and over 20% of those were seen once. The ten largest clones capture 7.1% of the sample.

Hyperthyroidism was defined as stable when no progression to ophthalmopathy occurred within 18 months of follow-up. The hyperthyroidism patients were 18 to 65 years old and newly diagnosed, with a disease duration of less than 2 months. Patients with other autoimmune diseases, uncontrolled infections, pregnancy or lactation were excluded from the study. Diagnosis relied on clinical symptoms, serum thyroxine, TRAb, thyroid ultrasound and orbital computed tomography. Ficoll-Paque density gradient centrifugation was used to isolate PBMCs from approximately 10 ml of fresh peripheral blood. Trizol reagent was used to extract the total RNA, and its quality was then checked on an Agilent 2100 Bioanalyzer. What the work shows at the level of the full study, not this receptor alone: No statistical method was used to set the sample size in advance, and the investigators knew which group each participant was assigned to. In cross-validation, the 13-signature model distinguished ophthalmopathy from stable hyperthyroidism with just over 85% sensitivity and about 81% specificity, while in the test set the corresponding values were about 80% and 75%. In validation, the model predicted ophthalmopathy progression with 55% to 71% sensitivity and 72.22% specificity; some twelve predicted patients were CT-confirmed with GO in a median of approximately six months. Most of the expanded thyroid clonotypes with a frequency above 0.001 were also detected in blood, and it was suggested that the thyroid immune response may be reflected by blood repertoires.

The receptor's source is a woman aged 18-29 years with stable Graves' hyperthyroidism. Some clones in this sample may be carry-over from other donors' samples. Donor details come from another sample of the same person, matched by shared clones. The chain links TRBV2 with TRBJ1-1, with no D gene named confidently. Sequenced material: peripheral blood. The CDR3: CATSVLADTEAFF. The DNA reads as follows: TGTGCCACCTCCGTACTGGCGGACACTGAAGCTTTCTTT. This CDR3, with the reference TRBV2 and TRBJ1-1 proteins standing in past its ends, gives the full variable domain EPEVTQTPSHQVTQMGQEVILRCVPISNHLYFYWYRQILGQKVEFLVSFYNNEISEKSEIFDDQFSVERPDGSNFTLKIRSTKLEDSAMYFCATSVLADTEAFFGQGTRLTVV.